The 21 T cell receptor beta chains below come from one sample, sequenced in a study of OX40 agonist ivuxolimab in advanced cancers. Measured with immunoSEQ multiplex PCR; TCRdb has only the in-frame clones, and not every one. The sample holds about 53,000 clones, roughly 84% seen once. The material was CD4+ or CD8+ T cells sorted from blood, obtained in a trial of the OX40 agonist ivuxolimab. Every receptor here comes from an adult with an advanced solid tumor such as melanoma, head and neck, liver or kidney cancer.

A note on this clone: One end of the junction fails to match germline, which may point to a read error. The J gene is TRBJ2-4, the V gene TRBV4-2; TRBD1 matches at 9 bases. This CDR3 is 13 amino acids long. Germline V gives CDR1 LGHNA, CDR2 YNFKEQ. The CDR3 loop is CASSQEWDRVRIF. The CDR3 DNA is TGTGCCAGCAGCCAAGAGTGGGACAGGGTCCGAATCTTC.

This clone has just a few counts. The chain carries TRBV29-1 and TRBJ1-5, with 10 bases fitting TRBD1. The CDR3 covers 13 residues. Trimming took 7 bases from V and 7 from J; bases not matched to a gene: 7. Germline values: CDR1 SQVTM, CDR2 ANQGSEA. For the CDR3, the DNA is TGCAGCGCCGCGACAGGGGGCGGCCAGCCCCAGCATTTT. Residues: CSAATGGGQPQHF.

The CDR3 sequence is CASSLGGPSSDEQFF. CDR3 DNA sequence: TGTGCCAGCAGTTTAGGGGGGCCAAGTTCGGATGAGCAGTTCTTC. The chain combines TRBV28 with TRBJ2-1; either TRBD1 or TRBD2 may fit D (6 bases each). This CDR3 is built from 15 residues. Trimming stripped 2 bases from V and 8 bases from J, with 16 bases between. Germline-derived CDR1 and CDR2 are MDHEN and SYDVKM.

The chain is built from TRBV19 and TRBJ1-6; possible D gene TRBD1, 6 bases. CDR1 and CDR2 (germline): LNHDA, SQIVND (reference sequence). V dropped 4 bases and J dropped 6 bases, with 10 bases sitting between them. The CDR3 length is 14 residues. In DNA form, the CDR3 reads TGTGCCAGTAGTAACAGGGAGGTTAATTCACCCCTCCACTTT. Its translation is CASSNREVNSPLHF.

This chain connects TRBV6-4 to TRBJ2-7; D might be TRBD2 (7 bases). Germline CDR1 is MRHNA and CDR2 is SNTAGT. CDR3 size: 14 residues. Trimming pared 8 bases from V and 5 bases from J, leaving 19 bases between. The chain's CDR3 is CASGGGPGDDEQYF. CDR3 DNA sequence: TGTGCCAGCGGGGGGGGGCCGGGCGACGACGAGCAGTACTTC.

The chain couples TRBV14 to TRBJ1-4, with D hard to call. The CDR3 loop spans 14 amino acids. V dropped 6 bases and J dropped 8 bases, with 16 bases sitting between them. Germline values: CDR1 SGHDN, CDR2 FVKESK. Written as DNA, the CDR3 is TGTGCCAGCAGACCCCGGGCCGGAGGAGAAAAACTGTTTTTT. Its protein product is CASRPRAGGEKLFF.

The V gene is TRBV29-1, the J gene TRBJ2-2; perhaps D is TRBD1 or TRBD2 (5 bases each). The CDR3 length is 13 residues. The germline V and J ends were trimmed by 7 bases and 11 bases, with 20 bases remaining between them. CDR1 is SQVTM and CDR2 is ANQGSEA in the germline V gene. DNA of the CDR3: TGCAGCGCCCTCACCTCTGCCGGGGCAGAGCTGTTTTTT. Amino acid sequence: CSALTSAGAELFF.

The chain combines TRBV12-5 with TRBJ2-1, with 7 nucleotides matching TRBD2. There are 16 residues in the CDR3. J lost 0 bases, V lost 2 bases, and 4 bases had no gene match. Germline V gene data show CDR1 as LGHNT and CDR2 as FRNRAP. The CDR3 protein is CASGLWRGSSYNEQFF. The CDR3 DNA is TGTGCTAGTGGTTTGTGGCGCGGGAGCTCCTACAATGAGCAGTTCTTC.

The rearrangement uses TRBV5-6 and TRBJ1-6; D gene unclear. This CDR3 spans 15 amino acids. V lost 2 bases and J lost 7, with 13 bases in between. CDR1 and CDR2 (germline): SGHDT, YYEEEE. The CDR3 bases are TGTGCCAGCAGCTTCCCCGCACCTAGGAATTCACCCCTCCACTTT. Residues: CASSFPAPRNSPLHF.

This clone was recorded only once. The chain has TRBV5-5 and TRBJ1-5; 7 bases are a match to TRBD1. In germline, CDR1 is SGHKS, CDR2 YYEKEE (reference sequence). The CDR3 is 16 residues long. Losses at the gene ends were 2 bases for V and 0 bases for J; bases not matched to a gene: 5. CDR3 amino acids: CASSFVAGGSNQPQHF. CDR3 DNA: TGTGCCAGCAGCTTTGTGGCAGGGGGTAGCAATCAGCCCCAGCATTTT.

A few counts support this clone. This chain links TRBV28 with TRBJ1-2; 8 bases are shared with TRBD1. With V trimmed by 4 bases and J by 4 bases, 11 bases remained unmatched. Germline values: CDR1 MDHEN, CDR2 SYDVKM. The CDR3 length is 16 residues. The CDR3 is CASSSDRGAPPYGYTF. The CDR3 region has the DNA TGTGCCAGCAGTTCAGACAGGGGCGCCCCCCCCTATGGCTACACCTTC.

In nucleotides, the CDR3 is TGTGCCAGCCGCGCGGACGGGAGCTCCTACGAGCAGTACTTC. Its translation: CASRADGSSYEQYF. V usage is TRBV6-1 and J usage is TRBJ2-7; possible D gene TRBD2, 6 bases. Germline V gene lookup returns CDR1 MNHNS and CDR2 SASEGT. The CDR3 loop spans 14 amino acids. V dropped 8 bases and J dropped 0 bases, with 14 bases sitting between them.

V and J are TRBV5-5 and TRBJ2-7, with TRBD1 matching 8 bases. The ends lost 9 bases at V and 2 bases at J; junction bases unmatched: 10. Looked up from germline, CDR1 is SGHKS and CDR2 is YYEKEE (reference sequence). The length of the CDR3 is 14 residues. For the CDR3, the DNA is TGTGCCACGTCTCCGGGACAGGCCCCCTACGAGCAGTACTTC. Amino acid sequence: CATSPGQAPYEQYF.

V is TRBV5-4 and J is TRBJ1-1, with D maybe TRBD1 (6 bases). In germline, CDR1 is SGHNT, CDR2 YYREEE (reference sequence). V was clipped by 1 base and J by 1 base, with 14 bases between them. This CDR3 is built from 16 residues. The CDR3 loop reads CASSLPAGVANTEAFF. CDR3 nucleotide sequence: TGTGCCAGCAGCTTGCCCGCAGGGGTGGCGAACACTGAAGCTTTCTTT.

This clone was observed a few times. The chain employs TRBV9 and TRBJ1-1; D gene uncertain. Germline V gives CDR1 SGDLS, CDR2 YYNGEE. The length of the CDR3 is 14 residues. Trimming pared 3 bases from V and 0 bases from J, leaving 9 bases between. CDR3 nucleotide sequence: TGTGCCAGCAGCGCAACACGAATGAACACTGAAGCTTTCTTT. Translated, it gives CASSATRMNTEAFF.

This rearrangement joins TRBV11-2 to TRBJ1-5; 8 positions match TRBD1. Germline values: CDR1 SGHAT, CDR2 FQNNGV. This CDR3 spans 13 amino acids. Losses at the gene ends were 2 bases for V and 7 bases for J; bases not matched to a gene: 1. The CDR3 sequence: CASSLQGAQPQHF. The CDR3 DNA is TGTGCCAGCAGCTTACAGGGGGCCCAGCCCCAGCATTTT.

The CDR3 loop reads CASSSTGAGNTIYF. Written as DNA, the CDR3 is TGTGCCAGCAGCTCGACAGGGGCTGGAAACACCATATATTTT. The genes are TRBV7-9 and TRBJ1-3; 8 nucleotides match TRBD1. CDR1 and CDR2 from the germline V gene are SEHNR and FQNEAQ (reference sequence). This CDR3 is 14 amino acids long. J lost 2 bases, V lost 4 bases, and 1 base had no gene match.

This rearrangement joins TRBV7-2 to TRBJ2-1; D gene ambiguous. Germline V gives CDR1 SGHTA, CDR2 FQGNSA. V shed 2 bases and J shed 5 bases, with 10 bases lying between them. This CDR3 spans 14 amino acids. The CDR3 bases are TGTGCCAGCAGCTTAATTAGACTCAACAATGAGCAGTTCTTC. It encodes CASSLIRLNNEQFF.

The rearrangement joins TRBV11-3 to TRBJ2-4, with D possibly being TRBD1 (6 bases). Per the germline V gene, CDR1 is SGHNT and CDR2 is YENEEA. The V end was cut by 3 bases, the J end by 0 bases, with 15 bases between. This CDR3 spans 17 amino acids. The CDR3, as DNA: TGTGCCAGCAGCTTTCACAGGGCTAATATAGCCAAAAACATTCAGTACTTC. Its translation: CASSFHRANIAKNIQYF.

CDR3 sequence: CASSLGDGSNQPQHF. The CDR3 nucleotides are TGCGCCAGCAGCTTGGGGGACGGTAGCAATCAGCCCCAGCATTTT. V usage is TRBV5-1 and J usage is TRBJ1-5; tentative D call: TRBD1 (5 bases). V shed 0 bases and J shed 0 bases, with 7 bases lying between them. The germline V gene has CDR1 SGHRS and CDR2 YFSETQ. CDR3 size: 15 residues.

This rearrangement joins TRBV18 to TRBJ2-1; TRBD2 agrees at 10 bases. Germline lookup yields CDR1 KGHSH and CDR2 LQKENI. This CDR3 comprises 15 residues. With V trimmed by 4 bases and J by 4 bases, 4 bases remained unmatched. CDR3 DNA sequence: TGTGCCAGCTCACTAAAAGCGGGAGGGTACAATGAGCAGTTCTTC. Its protein is CASSLKAGGYNEQFF.